These 9 T cell receptor beta chains originate from one sample sequenced in a study of blood T cell repertoires in COVID-19. Clones were sequenced by immunoSEQ multiplex PCR, and TCRdb holds only the in-frame ones, with some missing. Seen here are 250,000 or so clones, around 89% observed once, and the top ten hold roughly 9%. The sequenced sample was PBMCs or T cells enriched from blood (not recorded which). Receptors were obtained from a man aged 35-49 years who had recovered from COVID-19.

The V and J genes are TRBV12-3 or TRBV12-4 and TRBJ1-1, with TRBD1 matching over 7 bases. Trimming took 5 bases from V and 9 from J; bases not matched to a gene: 6. This CDR3 spans 12 amino acids. CDR3 residues: CASSPGRGQAFF. The CDR3, as DNA: TGTGCCAGCAGTCCGGGTAGGGGGCAAGCTTTCTTT.

CDR3 protein: CASSGQFNSGANVLTF. Here the CDR3 DNA reads TGCGCCAGCAGTGGACAGTTCAACTCTGGGGCCAACGTCCTGACTTTC. The chain carries TRBV5-1 and TRBJ2-6; weak D call: TRBD1 (6 bases). The CDR3 length is 16 residues. Trimming cost V 5 bases and J 0 bases, with 12 bases left between them. CDR1 is SGHRS and CDR2 is YFSETQ in the germline V gene. Based on the CDR3 plus reference TRBV5-1 and TRBJ2-6, the full variable domain is KAGVTQTPRYLIKTRGQQVTLSCSPISGHRSVSWYQQTPGQGLQFLFEYFSETQRNKGNFPGRFSGRQFSNSRSEMNVSTLELGDSALYLCASSGQFNSGANVLTFGAGSRLTVL.

The gene calls are TRBV27 and TRBJ2-5, with D possibly TRBD2 on 6 matching bases. CDR1 is MNHEY, CDR2 SMNVEV, per germline (reference sequence). The ends were cut back, 5 bases at V and 2 bases at J, with 15 bases in the middle. CDR3 length: 15 amino acids. The CDR3 DNA reads as TGTGCCAGCAGTCTGGGGGGTTTAGGACAAGAGACCCAGTACTTC. This encodes CASSLGGLGQETQYF.

The chain carries TRBV3-1 (or the pseudogene TRBV3-2) and TRBJ1-3; tentative D call: TRBD1 (5 bases). There are 16 residues in the CDR3. Germline assignment: CDR1 LGHDT and CDR2 YNNKEL (reference sequence). V was clipped by 3 bases and J by 4 bases, with 16 bases between them. CDR3 amino acids: CASSHRDSPTGNTIYF. In DNA form, the CDR3 reads TGTGCCAGCAGCCACAGGGACTCCCCAACAGGAAACACCATATATTTT.

The rearrangement uses TRBV21-1 and TRBJ1-4. TRBV21-1 corresponds to a pseudogene. This CDR3 is built from 13 residues. CDR3 nucleotide sequence: TGTGCCAGCAGGACCCGGACTGGGGAAAAACTGTTTTTT. Translated, it gives CASRTRTGEKLFF.

The chain recombines TRBV3-1 (or the pseudogene TRBV3-2) with TRBJ2-3; 10 bases match TRBD2. Germline CDR1 is LGHDT and CDR2 is YNNKEL (reference sequence). The length of the CDR3 is 17 residues. Trimming cost V 1 base and J 2 bases; bases outside gene matches: 6. The CDR3 reads CASSQAASGGPTDTQYF. The CDR3 coding sequence is TGTGCCAGCAGCCAAGCGGCTAGCGGGGGCCCCACAGATACGCAGTATTTT.

The J gene is TRBJ2-5, the V gene TRBV27, with 7 bases aligning to TRBD1. Germline CDR1 and CDR2: MNHEY and SMNVEV (reference sequence). J gave up 3 bases and V 5 bases, and 3 bases lay outside the gene matches. The CDR3 spans 13 residues. This chain's CDR3 is CASSGTVEETQYF. CDR3 bases: TGTGCCAGCAGTGGGACAGTGGAAGAGACCCAGTACTTC.

V is TRBV15 and J is TRBJ2-7; perhaps TRBD1 as D (6 bases). Germline V gene sequence: CDR1 LNHNV, CDR2 YYDKDF (reference sequence). V lost 2 bases, J lost 0 bases, and 11 bases lay in between. This CDR3 spans 15 amino acids. The CDR3 DNA reads as TGTGCCACCAGCAGAAACAGGGATAGCTCCTACGAGCAGTACTTC. Amino acids: CATSRNRDSSYEQYF.

This clone appeared a few times. The chain couples TRBV5-4 to TRBJ2-2; 9 nucleotides agree with TRBD1. The J segment lost 6 bases and the V segment lost 4 bases, leaving 19 bases of the junction unmatched. Germline-derived CDR1 and CDR2 are SGHNT and YYREEE (reference sequence). This CDR3 has 19 amino acids. CDR3 sequence: CASSRVSGTGFRTAGELFF. The CDR3, as DNA: TGTGCCAGCAGCCGGGTATCTGGGACAGGGTTCCGAACAGCCGGGGAGCTGTTTTTT.